The source of this T cell receptor beta chain is a study of shared clonotypes between healthy human individuals. Study context: Each donor contributed plates that comprised three CD4 naive, three CD4 memory, two CD8 naive and one CD8 memory.

The V and J ends lost 4 bases and 10 bases, in that order; junction bases with no gene match: 6. The CDR3 is made up of 14 amino acids. Germline V lookup: CDR1 SQVTM, CDR2 ANQGSEA. The authors ran the assay at deep level. The repertoire was sequenced with immunoSEQ multiplex PCR; TCRdb's copy has only in-frame clones and lacks some. The sample consists of around 100,000 clones, around 71% of them appearing once. Recent vaccinations or acute infections were absent in the healthy HIV-negative adult donors. Study results and caveats: Compared with memory subsets, naive subsets generally had larger estimated richness.

Worth noting for this clone: Its matching antigen is unknown.

Sequenced sample: memory CD8+ T cells sorted from blood. As to subset: CD45RO+ cells pooled with CCR7-negative TemRA cells. The receptor's source is a woman aged 25-40 years in good health. The chain employs TRBV29-1 and TRBJ2-1; 14 bases agree with TRBD2. CDR3: CSVAGLAGADEQFF. The CDR3 DNA sequence: TGCAGCGTTGCGGGACTAGCGGGAGCTGACGAGCAGTTCTTC.